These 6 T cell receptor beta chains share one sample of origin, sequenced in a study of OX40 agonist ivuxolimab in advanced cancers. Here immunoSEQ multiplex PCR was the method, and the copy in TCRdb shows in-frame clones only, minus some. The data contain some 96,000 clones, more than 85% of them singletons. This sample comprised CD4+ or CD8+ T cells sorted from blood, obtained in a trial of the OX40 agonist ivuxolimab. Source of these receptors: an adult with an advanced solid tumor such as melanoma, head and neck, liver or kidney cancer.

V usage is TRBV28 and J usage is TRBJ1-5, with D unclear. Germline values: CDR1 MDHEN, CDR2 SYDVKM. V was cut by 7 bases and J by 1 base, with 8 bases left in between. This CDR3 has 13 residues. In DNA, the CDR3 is TGTGCCAGCATGGGAGGAAGCAATCAGCCCCAGCATTTT. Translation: CASMGGSNQPQHF.

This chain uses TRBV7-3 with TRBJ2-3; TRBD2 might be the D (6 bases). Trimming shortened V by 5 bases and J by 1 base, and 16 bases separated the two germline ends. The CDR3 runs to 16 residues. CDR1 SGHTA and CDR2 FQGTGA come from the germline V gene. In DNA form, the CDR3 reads TGTGCCAGCAGCCCCTCCGTGGGACTTCGCACAGATACGCAGTATTTT. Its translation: CASSPSVGLRTDTQYF.

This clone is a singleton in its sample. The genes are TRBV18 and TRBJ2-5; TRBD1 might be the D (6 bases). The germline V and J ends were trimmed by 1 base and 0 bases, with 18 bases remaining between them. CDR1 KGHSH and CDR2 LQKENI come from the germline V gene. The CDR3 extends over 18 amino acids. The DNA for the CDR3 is TGTGCCAGCTCACCACGACTCGGTACAGGGACGTACCAAGAGACCCAGTACTTC. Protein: CASSPRLGTGTYQETQYF.

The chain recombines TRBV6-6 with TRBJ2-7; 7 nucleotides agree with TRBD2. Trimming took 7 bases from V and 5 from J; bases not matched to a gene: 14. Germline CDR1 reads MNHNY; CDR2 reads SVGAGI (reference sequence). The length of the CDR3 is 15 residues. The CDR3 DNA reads TGTGCCAGCACCCCCAATCTGGAGGGGAGGGACGAGCAGTACTTC. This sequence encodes CASTPNLEGRDEQYF.

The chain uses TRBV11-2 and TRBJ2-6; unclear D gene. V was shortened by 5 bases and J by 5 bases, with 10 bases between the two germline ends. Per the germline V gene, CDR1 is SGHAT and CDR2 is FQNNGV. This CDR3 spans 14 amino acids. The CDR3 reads CASSMDLWANVLTF. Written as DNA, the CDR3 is TGTGCCAGCAGCATGGACCTTTGGGCCAACGTCCTGACTTTC. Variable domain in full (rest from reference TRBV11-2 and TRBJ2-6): EAGVAQSPRYKIIEKRQSVAFWCNPISGHATLYWYQQILGQGPKLLIQFQNNGVVDDSQLPKDRFSAERLKGVDSTLKIQPAKLEDSAVYLCASSMDLWANVLTFGAGSRLTVL.

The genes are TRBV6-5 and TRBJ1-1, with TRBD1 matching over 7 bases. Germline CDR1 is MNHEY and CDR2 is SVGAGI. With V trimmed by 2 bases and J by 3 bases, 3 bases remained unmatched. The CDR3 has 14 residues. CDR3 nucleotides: TGTGCCAGCAGTTACGAGGGGGCGGACACTGAAGCTTTCTTT. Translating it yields CASSYEGADTEAFF.